This TCR beta chain was sequenced during a study of molecular identifiers for immune sequencing clone quantification. Study information: Four of five RNA aliquots from around 18,000 or 91,000 naive CD8 T cells were sequenced.

Study-wide results and limits: Effector cells had over 98% of their molecules in clones above 20 RNA copies, while naive cells had under 1%. Spike-in Jurkat TCR RNA from a single cell reportedly registered among approximately 1.1 million naive cells.

This clonotype was observed at least ten times. Its matching antigen is unknown. Germline loops: CDR1 MNHEY, CDR2 SVGEGT. Trimming pared 0 bases from V and 6 bases from J, leaving 11 bases between. The CDR3 covers 14 residues. A CD8+CD4-CCR7+CD45RA+ phenotype served as the sorting definition for naive CD8 T cells. TCRdb independently ran MiXCR on the PCR reads; one entry per CDR3 protein. This sample carries about 640,000 distinct CDR3 sequences, 20% of them seen once, and the ten largest clones take approximately 0.9%. The chain recombines TRBV6-2 or TRBV6-3 with TRBJ1-1; no definite D call. The TCR originated in a human donor in good health. Some libraries in this study had Jurkat cell RNA spiked in. What was sequenced was naive CD8+ T cells from blood, with Jurkat cell RNA spiked in. Subset denoted: FACS-sorted CD8+CD4-CCR7+CD45RA+ naive T cells. The chain's CDR3 is CASSYSWVYSEAFF. As DNA, the CDR3 is TGTGCCAGCAGTTACTCGTGGGTATATTCTGAAGCTTTCTTT.